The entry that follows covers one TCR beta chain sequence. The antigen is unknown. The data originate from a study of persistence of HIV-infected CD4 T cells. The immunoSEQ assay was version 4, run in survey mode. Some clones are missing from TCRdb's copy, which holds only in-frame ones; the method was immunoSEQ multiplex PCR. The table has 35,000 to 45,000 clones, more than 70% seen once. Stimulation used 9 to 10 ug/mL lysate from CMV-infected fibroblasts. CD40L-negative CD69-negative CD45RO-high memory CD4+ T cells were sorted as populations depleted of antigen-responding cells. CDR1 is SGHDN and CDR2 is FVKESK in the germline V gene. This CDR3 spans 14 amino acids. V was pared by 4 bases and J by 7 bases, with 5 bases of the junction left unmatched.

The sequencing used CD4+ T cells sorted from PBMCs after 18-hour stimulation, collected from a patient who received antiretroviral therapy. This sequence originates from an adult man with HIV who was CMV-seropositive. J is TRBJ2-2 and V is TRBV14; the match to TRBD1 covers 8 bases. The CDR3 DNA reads TGTGCCAGCAGCCCGCAGGGGGCGGGCGGGGAGCTGTTTTTT. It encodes CASSPQGAGGELFF.